Below, 24 T cell receptor beta chains from the same sample are listed, as sequenced in a study of blood T cell repertoires in COVID-19. Measured with immunoSEQ multiplex PCR; TCRdb has only the in-frame clones, and not every one. Among fewer than 300,000 clones, more than 75% were seen once, and the ten largest hold around 15%. Sequenced input: PBMCs or T cells enriched from blood (not recorded which). These receptors all stem from a young man who had recovered from COVID-19.

This clone has just a few counts. The genes are TRBV10-2 and TRBJ2-1; D is unclear. CDR1 and CDR2 (germline): WSHSY, SAAADI. This CDR3 contains 16 residues. V lost 3 bases to trimming and J lost 6 bases, with 18 bases between them. The CDR3, as DNA: TGCGCCAGCAGTGAAAACCCTAGATTAACTCGCAATGAGCAGTTCTTC. Translated, it gives CASSENPRLTRNEQFF.

The rearrangement uses TRBV7-8 and TRBJ2-7; 10 positions agree with TRBD2. Germline CDR1 SGHVS, CDR2 FQNEAQ. V was clipped by 1 base and J by 6 bases; unmatched bases: 6. This CDR3 contains 15 residues. The CDR3, as DNA: TGTGCCAGCAGCTTAGTCGGAGCGGGAGGGCGCGAGCAGTACTTC. This encodes CASSLVGAGGREQYF.

This chain links TRBV3-1 (or the pseudogene TRBV3-2) with TRBJ2-1, with D perhaps TRBD2 (5 bases). Germline V gene data show CDR1 as LGHDT and CDR2 as YNNKEL (reference sequence). The CDR3 is made up of 15 amino acids. Trimming cost V 0 bases and J 4 bases, with 10 bases left between them. This CDR3 reads CASSQDLADYNEQFF. Here the CDR3 DNA reads TGTGCCAGCAGCCAAGATCTAGCAGATTACAATGAGCAGTTCTTC.

This clone was seen a handful of times. This chain links TRBV7-9 with TRBJ2-7, with TRBD1 as a possible D gene (6 bases). V lost 5 bases, J lost 2 bases, and 13 bases lay in between. CDR3 size: 14 residues. The germline V gene has CDR1 SEHNR and CDR2 FQNEAQ (reference sequence). The CDR3, as DNA: TGTGCCAGCAGCCCTAGACAGGACACCTACGAGCAGTACTTC. Translated, it gives CASSPRQDTYEQYF.

The chain is built from TRBV28 and TRBJ1-2; 9 nucleotides match TRBD1. Germline loops: CDR1 MDHEN, CDR2 SYDVKM. V lost 3 bases to trimming and J lost 6 bases; unmatched junction nucleotides: 8. There are 15 residues in the CDR3. In nucleotides, the CDR3 is TGTGCCAGCAGTTTTACTCCGGGACAGGGCCATGGCTACACCTTC. Protein: CASSFTPGQGHGYTF.

The chain joins TRBV7-9 to TRBJ2-2; 11 bases align to TRBD1. Looked up from germline, CDR1 is SEHNR and CDR2 is FQNEAQ (reference sequence). CDR3 length equals 15 residues. J gave up 5 bases and V 5 bases, and 4 bases lay outside the gene matches. The CDR3 region has the DNA TGTGCCAGCAGCGTCGGACAGGGGGCTACCGGGGAGCTGTTTTTT. Amino acid sequence: CASSVGQGATGELFF.

The chain uses TRBV6-5 and TRBJ1-2; no reliable D call. The CDR3 is made up of 14 amino acids. Trimming took off 2 bases at V and 4 bases at J, with 11 bases between the two ends. The germline gives CDR1 MNHEY, CDR2 SVGAGI. The CDR3 nucleotides read TGTGCCAGCAGTTACAGCCAGAGGATCTATGGCTACACCTTC. Protein: CASSYSQRIYGYTF.

J is TRBJ1-2 and V is TRBV7-9, with D possibly being TRBD1 (5 bases). Trimming took off 5 bases at V and 8 bases at J, with 24 bases between the two ends. This CDR3 is built from 16 residues. Germline CDR1 reads SEHNR; CDR2 reads FQNEAQ (reference sequence). The CDR3 spells CASSLGQGINAWGYTF. CDR3 in DNA: TGTGCCAGCAGCCTCGGTCAGGGAATAAATGCTTGGGGCTACACCTTC. The full variable domain, in which reference TRBV7-9 and TRBJ1-2 provide the parts outside the CDR3, is DTGVSQNPRHKITKRGQNVTFRCDPISEHNRLYWYRQTLGQGPEFLTYFQNEAQLEKSRLLSDRFSAERPKGSFSTLEIQRTEQGDSAMYLCASSLGQGINAWGYTFGSGTRLTVV.

The chain joins TRBV7-3 to TRBJ1-2; TRBD1 is a possible D gene (5 bases). The CDR3 length is 13 residues. Germline loops: CDR1 SGHTA, CDR2 FQGTGA. V lost 1 base to trimming and J lost 7 bases, with 10 bases between them. The CDR3 loop is CASSLNQGSGYTF. The CDR3, as DNA: TGTGCCAGCAGCTTAAATCAGGGAAGTGGCTACACCTTC.

This clone was observed a few times. The chain carries TRBV5-1 and TRBJ2-1, with 7 bases matching TRBD2. Germline V gene sequence: CDR1 SGHRS, CDR2 YFSETQ. Trimming at V came to 4 bases and at J to 9 bases, leaving 7 bases not matched to a gene. CDR3 size: 13 residues. CDR3 region: CASSDLTSSEQFF. DNA for the CDR3: TGCGCCAGCAGCGACCTGACTAGCAGTGAGCAGTTCTTC. The full variable domain, in which reference TRBV5-1 and TRBJ2-1 provide the parts outside the CDR3, is KAGVTQTPRYLIKTRGQQVTLSCSPISGHRSVSWYQQTPGQGLQFLFEYFSETQRNKGNFPGRFSGRQFSNSRSEMNVSTLELGDSALYLCASSDLTSSEQFFGPGTRLTVL.

The chain recombines TRBV5-1 with TRBJ2-1; TRBD2 matches at 7 bases. V gave up 0 bases and J gave up 3 bases; unmatched junction bases: 6. The germline gives CDR1 SGHRS, CDR2 YFSETQ. This CDR3 is built from 16 residues. CDR3 bases: TGCGCCAGCAGCTTGGGGGGAGGGCCCCGCTACAATGAGCAGTTCTTC. It translates to CASSLGGGPRYNEQFF. The full variable domain, rest sourced from reference TRBV5-1 and TRBJ2-1, is KAGVTQTPRYLIKTRGQQVTLSCSPISGHRSVSWYQQTPGQGLQFLFEYFSETQRNKGNFPGRFSGRQFSNSRSEMNVSTLELGDSALYLCASSLGGGPRYNEQFFGPGTRLTVL.

This chain uses TRBV12-5 with TRBJ1-2, with D possibly matching TRBD1 (5 bases). The germline V gene encodes CDR1 LGHNT and CDR2 FRNRAP. There are 15 residues in the CDR3. V dropped 1 base and J dropped 8 bases, with 17 bases sitting between them. The CDR3 bases are TGTGCTAGTGGTTTGGGGGCCCAGGGTGGAAGGGGCTACACCTTC. Translated, it gives CASGLGAQGGRGYTF.

The J gene is TRBJ1-1, the V gene TRBV6-5; weak D call: TRBD1 (5 bases). Trimming removed 8 bases at V and 1 base at J, with 17 bases between. Per the germline V gene, CDR1 is MNHEY and CDR2 is SVGAGI. The length of the CDR3 is 15 residues. CDR3 loop: CASSRGRGSNTEAFF. DNA for the CDR3: TGTGCCAGCTCGAGAGGGAGGGGATCGAACACTGAAGCTTTCTTT.

V is TRBV6-5 and J is TRBJ1-1, with D maybe TRBD1 (6 bases). This CDR3 contains 14 residues. Germline V gene lookup returns CDR1 MNHEY and CDR2 SVGAGI. With 7 bases removed from V and 3 bases from J, the gap between germline ends came to 15 bases. The chain's CDR3 is CASTKRTDYTEAFF. Here the CDR3 DNA reads TGTGCCAGCACGAAACGGACAGACTACACTGAAGCTTTCTTT.

The J gene is TRBJ1-5, the V gene TRBV2; 10 bases align to TRBD1. The trim removed 8 bases at V and 1 base at J, leaving 11 bases unmatched. This CDR3 has 17 residues. Germline values: CDR1 SNHLY, CDR2 FYNNEI. The CDR3 sequence is CASSGDRGPESNQPQHF. The CDR3, as DNA: TGTGCCAGCTCCGGGGACAGGGGCCCAGAGAGCAATCAGCCCCAGCATTTT.

V gene TRBV9 combines with J gene TRBJ2-5; maybe TRBD1 (5 bases). Per germline, CDR1 SGDLS and CDR2 YYNGEE. The CDR3 totals 17 residues. V dropped 2 bases and J dropped 1 base, with 18 bases sitting between them. CDR3 sequence: CASSVGFFRDIQETQYF. The DNA of the CDR3 is TGTGCCAGCAGCGTCGGGTTCTTCAGGGATATCCAAGAGACCCAGTACTTC.

This chain uses TRBV28 with TRBJ2-7; no clear D gene. Germline CDR1 and CDR2: MDHEN and SYDVKM. Trimming left V 8 bases short and J 5 bases short, with 16 bases between. There are 13 residues in the CDR3. The CDR3 region has the DNA TGTGCCAGCTGTATAACTGGTGCCCACGAGCAGTACTTC. This gives the protein CASCITGAHEQYF.

This chain connects TRBV19 to TRBJ2-3, with TRBD1 matching over 10 bases. After removal of 11 bases from V and 1 base from J, the junction contained 3 bases not matched to a gene. CDR3 length: 13 residues. Germline V gene lookup returns CDR1 LNHDA and CDR2 SQIVND (reference sequence). The CDR3 is CAAGTGGTDTQYF. The CDR3 nucleotides read TGTGCCGCCGGGACAGGGGGCACAGATACGCAGTATTTT.

The chain is built from TRBV5-6 and TRBJ2-1, with TRBD1 matching 8 bases. The germline gives CDR1 SGHDT, CDR2 YYEEEE. The CDR3 covers 16 residues. The V segment lost 4 bases and the J segment 8 bases; nucleotides outside the gene matches: 14. The CDR3 sequence is CASSLTWTGSFDEQFF. Here the CDR3 DNA reads TGTGCCAGCAGCCTAACCTGGACAGGGTCGTTCGATGAGCAGTTCTTC.

The rearrangement links TRBV18 to TRBJ1-2; 7 nucleotides align to TRBD1. The CDR3 covers 16 residues. Germline trimming cut 2 bases from V and 5 bases from J; bases unmatched to any gene: 11. CDR1 is KGHSH, CDR2 LQKENI, per germline. CDR3 sequence: CASSPAPSTGLYGYTF. DNA for the CDR3: TGTGCCAGCTCACCAGCACCTTCGACAGGGCTATATGGCTACACCTTC.

The chain joins TRBV5-4 to TRBJ2-3; 9 bases are shared with TRBD2. This CDR3 has 16 amino acids. Germline CDR1 is SGHNT and CDR2 is YYREEE (reference sequence). J was trimmed by 5 bases and V by 4 bases; bases with no gene match: 11. CDR3 amino acids: CASSPRASGIKDTQYF. The CDR3 bases are TGTGCCAGCAGCCCTCGAGCTAGCGGGATTAAAGATACGCAGTATTTT.

The V call is TRBV5-4, the J call TRBJ1-2; maybe TRBD1 (5 bases). V was trimmed by 2 bases and J by 4 bases, leaving 12 bases between them. This CDR3 has 14 amino acids. CDR1 is SGHNT and CDR2 is YYREEE in the germline V gene (reference sequence). The CDR3 here is CASSFGGVGYGYTF. In DNA form, the CDR3 reads TGTGCCAGCAGCTTTGGGGGGGTCGGCTATGGCTACACCTTC.

This clone came up once. The sample holds other DNA sequences that translate to the same CDR3. The rearrangement links TRBV28 to TRBJ1-5, with D unclear. This CDR3 spans 12 amino acids. V shed 4 bases and J shed 3 bases, with 4 bases lying between them. Germline loops: CDR1 MDHEN, CDR2 SYDVKM. The CDR3 sequence: CASSSLNQPQHF. The CDR3 bases are TGTGCCAGCAGTTCCCTCAATCAGCCCCAGCATTTT. Filled out from reference TRBV28 and TRBJ1-5, the complete variable domain reads DVKVTQSSRYLVKRTGEKVFLECVQDMDHENMFWYRQDPGLGLRLIYFSYDVKMKEKGDIPEGYSVSREKKERFSLILESASTNQTSMYLCASSSLNQPQHFGDGTRLSIL.

The rearrangement links TRBV6-1 to TRBJ2-1; 9 positions match TRBD2. V trimming: 0 bases; J trimming: 4 bases; junction bases outside the gene matches: 4. Germline CDR1 reads MNHNS; CDR2 reads SASEGT. The CDR3 has 16 amino acids. The CDR3 sequence is CASSEAVAGEYNEQFF. The CDR3 DNA sequence: TGTGCCAGCAGTGAAGCAGTAGCGGGGGAATACAATGAGCAGTTCTTC.